The TCR beta chain under discussion was sequenced for a study of shared clonotypes between healthy human individuals. Study-level findings and limits: Naive subsets tended to show greater estimated richness than memory subsets. Among donors, sharing of clonotypes was expected to be affected by sequencing depth.

There were no recent acute infections or vaccinations among the donors, who were healthy HIV-negative adults. This clone is a singleton in its sample. Its antigen remains unknown. Assay used: immunoSEQ multiplex PCR; TCRdb lists only in-frame clones, some missing. The profile covers 2,500,000 or so clones, with over 85% appearing a single time and 0.35% to 0.45% taken by the ten largest. The germline gives CDR1 GTSNPN, CDR2 SVGIG (reference sequence). The CDR3 loop spans 15 amino acids. V lost 8 bases and J lost 6; bases outside the gene matches: 11. The chain employs TRBV30 and TRBJ1-6, with 9 bases aligning to TRBD1. The specimen sequenced was naive CD4+ T cells from PBMCs. Subset denoted: CD45RA+ positively selected. The source is a man younger than 30 in good health. Some clones in this sample may be carry-over from other donors' samples. The CDR3 nucleotides read TGTGCCCAACAACGAGGACAGGGGACTAATTCACCCCTCCACTTT. Protein: CAQQRGQGTNSPLHF.